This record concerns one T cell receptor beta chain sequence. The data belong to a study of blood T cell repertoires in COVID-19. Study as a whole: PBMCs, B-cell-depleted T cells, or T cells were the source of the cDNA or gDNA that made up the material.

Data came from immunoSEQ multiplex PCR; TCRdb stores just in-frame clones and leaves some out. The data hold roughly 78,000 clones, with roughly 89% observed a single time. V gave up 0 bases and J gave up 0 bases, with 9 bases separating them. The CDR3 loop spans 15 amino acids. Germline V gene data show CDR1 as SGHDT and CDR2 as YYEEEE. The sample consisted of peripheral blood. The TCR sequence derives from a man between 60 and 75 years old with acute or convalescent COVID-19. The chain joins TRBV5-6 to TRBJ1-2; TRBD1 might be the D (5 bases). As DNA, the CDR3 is TGTGCCAGCAGCTTGGGACAGCCAGCTAACTATGGCTACACCTTC. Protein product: CASSLGQPANYGYTF.